This entry lists 32 T cell receptor beta chains sequenced from one sample in a study of shared clonotypes between healthy human individuals. TCRdb keeps only in-frame clones here, not all; method: immunoSEQ multiplex PCR. The top ten hold about 0.13% of the sample, which has 2.5 million or so clones, 90% to 95% seen once. Specimen: naive CD4+ T cells sorted from blood. Stated subset: CD45RA+ positively selected. These receptors were taken from a young man in good health.

The chain joins TRBV18 to TRBJ2-2, with 9 bases identical to TRBD1. With 2 bases clipped from V and 8 bases from J, the junction kept 12 bases outside the gene matches. The CDR3 spans 17 residues. Germline-derived CDR1 and CDR2 are KGHSH and LQKENI. The CDR3 sequence: CASSPSPGQGTQGELFF. CDR3 bases: TGTGCCAGCTCACCATCACCGGGACAGGGAACACAAGGGGAGCTGTTTTTT.

The rearrangement uses TRBV15 and TRBJ1-3; no clear D. Germline V CDR1 and CDR2: LNHNV, YYDKDF (reference sequence). The germline V and J ends were trimmed by 5 bases and 6 bases, with 17 bases remaining between them. This CDR3 contains 15 residues. The CDR3 here is CATSVSTLQANTIYF. CDR3 in DNA: TGTGCCACCAGCGTGAGTACTCTTCAGGCAAACACCATATATTTT. The full variable domain, in which reference TRBV15 and TRBJ1-3 provide the parts outside the CDR3, is DAMVIQNPRYQVTQFGKPVTLSCSQTLNHNVMYWYQQKSSQAPKLLFHYYDKDFNNEADTPDNFQSRRPNTSFCFLDIRSPGLGDTAMYLCATSVSTLQANTIYFGEGSWLTVV.

V gene TRBV19 combines with J gene TRBJ2-1, with TRBD1 matching over 8 bases. CDR3 length: 13 amino acids. The germline V gene has CDR1 LNHDA and CDR2 SQIVND (reference sequence). Unmatched junction bases numbered 5, after V lost 6 bases and J lost 7 bases. CDR3 nucleotides: TGTGCCAGTAGACCGCAGGGGGCGAATGAGCAGTTCTTC. Translation gives CASRPQGANEQFF.

This chain links TRBV7-9 with TRBJ2-5; 7 nucleotides agree with TRBD2. Germline-derived CDR1 and CDR2 are SEHNR and FQNEAQ (reference sequence). V shed 6 bases, J shed 4 bases, and the junction held 5 bases outside the gene matches. The length of the CDR3 is 13 residues. This chain's CDR3 is CASRSGGGETQYF. In DNA, the CDR3 is TGTGCCAGCAGAAGTGGGGGGGGAGAGACCCAGTACTTC. Full variable domain (rest looked up from reference TRBV7-9 and TRBJ2-5): DTGVSQNPRHKITKRGQNVTFRCDPISEHNRLYWYRQTLGQGPEFLTYFQNEAQLEKSRLLSDRFSAERPKGSFSTLEIQRTEQGDSAMYLCASRSGGGETQYFGPGTRLLVL.

The CDR3 is CASSWGGGVTSEQYF. CDR3 coding DNA: TGCGCCAGCAGCTGGGGTGGAGGGGTGACCTCCGAGCAGTACTTC. The chain employs TRBV5-1 and TRBJ2-7; possibly TRBD2 for D (6 bases). This CDR3 has 15 residues. CDR1 is SGHRS and CDR2 is YFSETQ in the germline V gene. Trimming shortened V by 3 bases and J by 6 bases, and 19 bases separated the two germline ends.

DNA for the CDR3: TGTGCCAGCAGCTCCTACGGGACGGTGAACACTGAAGCTTTCTTT. It codes for CASSSYGTVNTEAFF. The chain employs TRBV5-5 and TRBJ1-1; maybe TRBD1 (5 bases). The germline CDR1 and CDR2 sequences are SGHKS and YYEKEE (reference sequence). This CDR3 comprises 15 residues. Between the trimmed V and J ends, which lost 3 bases and 0 bases, there was a span of 12 bases.

The rearrangement joins TRBV30 to TRBJ1-4, with no clear D. This CDR3 contains 13 residues. CDR1 is GTSNPN, CDR2 SVGIG, per germline (reference sequence). Trimming removed 1 base at V and 8 bases at J, with 11 bases between. CDR3 in amino acids: CAWSGAPEEKLFF. CDR3 sequence (DNA): TGTGCCTGGAGTGGTGCACCGGAGGAAAAACTGTTTTTT.

This clone appeared once. The chain links TRBV6-5 to TRBJ2-1; no reliable D call. V lost 7 bases and J 7 bases, leaving 11 bases between the germline ends. CDR3 length: 12 amino acids. The germline gives CDR1 MNHEY, CDR2 SVGAGI. The CDR3 coding sequence is TGTGCCAGCACGGGCCGCGCGAATGAGCAGTTCTTC. It codes for CASTGRANEQFF.

The chain carries TRBV19 and TRBJ2-7; possibly TRBD2 for D (6 bases). Germline V gene lookup returns CDR1 LNHDA and CDR2 SQIVND (reference sequence). V was trimmed by 4 bases and J by 5 bases, leaving 21 bases between them. This CDR3 contains 16 residues. CDR3 residues: CASSSRALRRVHEQYF. The CDR3 region has the DNA TGTGCCAGTAGTAGCCGGGCCCTCCGGAGGGTCCACGAGCAGTACTTC.

This chain links TRBV27 with TRBJ2-6; 9 bases map to TRBD1. The ends lost 5 bases at V and 4 bases at J; junction bases unmatched: 6. The CDR3 consists of 16 residues. Germline V lookup: CDR1 MNHEY, CDR2 SMNVEV (reference sequence). CDR3 loop: CASSRGTGTGANVLTF. The CDR3 coding sequence is TGTGCCAGCAGTAGAGGGACAGGGACCGGGGCCAACGTCCTGACTTTC.

The rearrangement joins TRBV19 to TRBJ2-6; no clear D. CDR1 and CDR2 from the germline V gene are LNHDA and SQIVND (reference sequence). The CDR3 totals 13 residues. V lost 9 bases and J 4 bases, leaving 10 bases between the germline ends. CDR3 region: CASRSWGANVLTF. CDR3 sequence (DNA): TGTGCCAGCCGGTCGTGGGGGGCCAACGTCCTGACTTTC.

The V and J genes are TRBV6-6 and TRBJ1-4; 8 nucleotides line up with TRBD1. The CDR3 consists of 13 residues. Trimming took 10 bases from V and 3 from J; bases not matched to a gene: 4. Per germline, CDR1 MNHNY and CDR2 SVGAGI (reference sequence). The CDR3 DNA follows: TGTGCCACAAGGACAGGGCCTAATGAAAAACTGTTTTTT. Translating gives CATRTGPNEKLFF.

The CDR3 sequence: CASSRKQGTPGEQYF. CDR3 nucleotides: TGCGCCAGCAGTCGAAAACAGGGGACCCCAGGAGAGCAGTACTTC. The rearrangement uses TRBV5-1 and TRBJ2-7; 7 bases fit TRBD1. The CDR3 totals 15 residues. Germline CDR1 and CDR2: SGHRS and YFSETQ. J gave up 7 bases and V 5 bases, and 15 bases lay outside the gene matches.

A note on this clone: This sample includes further DNA sequences coding for the same CDR3. The rearrangement links TRBV18 to TRBJ1-6; 8 bases map to TRBD1. Trimming cost V 3 bases and J 7 bases; bases outside gene matches: 2. This CDR3 is 14 amino acids long. CDR1 KGHSH and CDR2 LQKENI come from the germline V gene. This CDR3 is CASSPGQGNSPLHF. CDR3 bases: TGTGCCAGCTCACCCGGACAGGGCAATTCACCCCTCCACTTT. The full variable domain, completed using reference TRBV18 and TRBJ1-6, is NAGVMQNPRHLVRRRGQEARLRCSPMKGHSHVYWYRQLPEEGLKFMVYLQKENIIDESGMPKERFSAEFPKEGPSILRIQQVVRGDSAAYFCASSPGQGNSPLHFGNGTRLTVT.

The V gene is TRBV13, the J gene TRBJ2-7; TRBD2 aligns across 7 bases. With V trimmed by 0 bases and J by 0 bases, 8 bases remained unmatched. The CDR3 covers 17 residues. Germline values: CDR1 PRHDT, CDR2 FYEKMQ (reference sequence). The CDR3 protein is CASSLGFERDLSYEQYF. The CDR3 DNA follows: TGTGCCAGCAGCTTAGGGTTCGAGCGGGACCTCTCCTACGAGCAGTACTTC.

V usage is TRBV7-2 and J usage is TRBJ1-6; D is ambiguous. V lost 5 bases and J 0 bases, leaving 8 bases between the germline ends. The CDR3 has 15 residues. Germline V gene sequence: CDR1 SGHTA, CDR2 FQGNSA. CDR3 nucleotides: TGTGCCAGCAGCCCTCCGGCCTCCTATAATTCACCCCTCCACTTT. It specifies CASSPPASYNSPLHF.

For the CDR3, the DNA is TGTGCCAGCAGCTTACCCGGGGACGGGGAAAAACTGTTTTTT. It is translated as CASSLPGDGEKLFF. This sequence joins TRBV5-6 and TRBJ1-4; D possibly corresponds to TRBD1 (5 bases). Germline CDR1 reads SGHDT; CDR2 reads YYEEEE. The CDR3 length is 14 residues. V lost 2 bases to trimming and J lost 8 bases, with 13 bases between them. Drawing the rest from reference TRBV5-6 and TRBJ1-4, the complete variable domain is DAGVTQSPTHLIKTRGQQVTLRCSPKSGHDTVSWYQQALGQGPQFIFQYYEEEERQRGNFPDRFSGHQFPNYSSELNVNALLLGDSALYLCASSLPGDGEKLFFGSGTQLSVL.

The genes are TRBV28 and TRBJ2-7, with D perhaps matching TRBD2 (5 bases). The CDR3 length is 15 residues. The germline CDR1 and CDR2 sequences are MDHEN and SYDVKM. The V gene lost 5 bases and the J gene lost 3 bases, with 17 bases spanning the gap. The CDR3 region is CASSGKDWAHYEQYF. In DNA, the CDR3 is TGTGCCAGCAGTGGGAAGGACTGGGCGCACTACGAGCAGTACTTC.

The CDR3 spells CASSDGYLYTEAFF. Written as DNA, the CDR3 is TGCGCCAGCAGTGATGGGTATTTGTACACTGAAGCTTTCTTT. V usage is TRBV10-2 and J usage is TRBJ1-1, with D unclear. Germline CDR1 is WSHSY and CDR2 is SAAADI. The CDR3 loop spans 14 amino acids. The V and J ends lost 3 bases and 3 bases respectively, with 11 bases between them.

This chain uses TRBV5-8 with TRBJ1-2; perhaps TRBD1 as D (6 bases). Germline loops: CDR1 SGHTS, CDR2 YDEGEE. V was pared by 9 bases and J by 6 bases, with 12 bases between. This CDR3 has 11 residues. CDR3 nucleotides: TGTGCCACTCTACAGGGAAATGGCTACACCTTC. Amino acids: CATLQGNGYTF. Together with reference TRBV5-8 and TRBJ1-2, the CDR3 gives the full variable domain: EAGVTQSPTHLIKTRGQQATLRCSPISGHTSVYWYQQALGLGLQFLLWYDEGEERNRGNFPPRFSGRQFPNYSSELNVNALELEDSALYLCATLQGNGYTFGSGTRLTVV.

This chain links TRBV7-8 with TRBJ2-7, with a possible D match to TRBD1 (6 bases). Germline V gene lookup returns CDR1 SGHVS and CDR2 FQNEAQ. The CDR3 length is 14 residues. The V and J ends lost 0 bases and 6 bases respectively, with 12 bases between them. The DNA of the CDR3 is TGTGCCAGCAGCTTAGCAAGGACAGTCGGCGAGCAGTACTTC. Translated, it gives CASSLARTVGEQYF.

The rearrangement uses TRBV2 and TRBJ1-1; a possible D gene is TRBD1 (6 bases). Germline V gives CDR1 SNHLY, CDR2 FYNNEI. The CDR3 contains 14 residues. The ends were cut back, 3 bases at V and 4 bases at J, with 12 bases in the middle. The CDR3 loop reads CASSEMGAGTEAFF. The CDR3 coding sequence is TGTGCCAGCAGTGAGATGGGGGCAGGCACTGAAGCTTTCTTT.

The CDR3 nucleotides read TGCGCCAGCAGCTCTTATCAGGGGATGAACTATGGCTACACCTTC. Its translation is CASSSYQGMNYGYTF. The chain carries TRBV5-1 and TRBJ1-2; a possible D gene is TRBD1 (6 bases). The germline V gene encodes CDR1 SGHRS and CDR2 YFSETQ. Trimming took 3 bases from V and 2 from J, leaving 14 bases between them. This CDR3 contains 15 residues.

The chain couples TRBV6-5 to TRBJ1-4; perhaps TRBD1 as D (6 bases). The germline V gene encodes CDR1 MNHEY and CDR2 SVGAGI. The CDR3 runs to 14 residues. V gave up 4 bases and J gave up 5 bases, with 11 bases separating them. CDR3: CASSSLGGNEKLFF. In nucleotides, the CDR3 is TGTGCCAGCAGTTCTTTAGGGGGGAATGAAAAACTGTTTTTT.

This sequence joins TRBV7-2 and TRBJ1-2, with 8 bases fitting TRBD1. CDR1 SGHTA and CDR2 FQGNSA come from the germline V gene. Losses at the gene ends were 4 bases for V and 8 bases for J; bases not matched to a gene: 12. The CDR3 has 15 residues. CDR3 nucleotide sequence: TGTGCCAGCAGCTCTCCCTCCGGGACAGGAGGCGGCTACACCTTC. It codes for CASSSPSGTGGGYTF.

The chain couples TRBV18 to TRBJ2-2; 8 nucleotides align to TRBD1. Germline values: CDR1 KGHSH, CDR2 LQKENI. V shed 5 bases, J shed 7 bases, and the junction held 6 bases outside the gene matches. The CDR3 totals 14 residues. The CDR3 nucleotides are TGTGCCAGCTCATCGGGACAGGCCGTCGGGGAGCTGTTTTTT. Amino acids: CASSSGQAVGELFF.

J is TRBJ2-5 and V is TRBV11-3, with 9 positions matching TRBD1. The trim removed 5 bases at V and 2 bases at J, leaving 6 bases unmatched. This CDR3 spans 15 amino acids. CDR1 and CDR2 from the germline V gene are SGHNT and YENEEA. The CDR3 nucleotides read TGTGCCAGCAGCATTGGGACAGGGTCTCAAGAGACCCAGTACTTC. The encoded protein is CASSIGTGSQETQYF.

The chain carries TRBV15 and TRBJ1-6; TRBD1 matches 7 bases. CDR1 and CDR2 from the germline V gene are LNHNV and YYDKDF (reference sequence). V gave up 6 bases and J gave up 5 bases; unmatched junction bases: 4. This CDR3 is built from 14 residues. In DNA, the CDR3 is TGTGCCACCAGGCAAGACAGGGATAATTCACCCCTCCACTTT. It yields the protein CATRQDRDNSPLHF. The whole variable domain, remainder taken from reference TRBV15 and TRBJ1-6, is DAMVIQNPRYQVTQFGKPVTLSCSQTLNHNVMYWYQQKSSQAPKLLFHYYDKDFNNEADTPDNFQSRRPNTSFCFLDIRSPGLGDTAMYLCATRQDRDNSPLHFGNGTRLTVT.

This chain links TRBV7-2 with TRBJ1-3, with D maybe TRBD1 (5 bases). The CDR3 has 15 amino acids. CDR1 SGHTA and CDR2 FQGNSA come from the germline V gene. The V gene lost 2 bases and the J gene lost 5 bases, with 13 bases spanning the gap. The CDR3 DNA reads as TGTGCCAGCAGCTTATGGGTCCAGGGCAGAAACACCATATATTTT. Residues: CASSLWVQGRNTIYF.

Only a few counts were recorded for this clone. The rearrangement links TRBV27 to TRBJ1-1; D gene uncertain. The V gene's germline CDR1 is MNHEY and CDR2 SMNVEV (reference sequence). With 5 bases removed from V and 0 bases from J, the gap between germline ends came to 16 bases. The CDR3 sequence is 16 residues long. The CDR3 loop reads CASSNIGERVNTEAFF. Here the CDR3 DNA reads TGTGCCAGCAGTAACATAGGTGAGAGAGTGAACACTGAAGCTTTCTTT.

The rearrangement uses TRBV2 and TRBJ2-3; 8 nucleotides match TRBD2. J lost 1 base, V lost 7 bases, and 4 bases had no gene match. This CDR3 has 14 residues. Germline V lookup: CDR1 SNHLY, CDR2 FYNNEI. Here the CDR3 DNA reads TGTGCCAGCAAGCGAGCGGGGGGCACAGATACGCAGTATTTT. This codes for CASKRAGGTDTQYF.

The chain is built from TRBV15 and TRBJ1-6, with 7 nucleotides matching TRBD1. Germline V gene data show CDR1 as LNHNV and CDR2 as YYDKDF (reference sequence). The junction had 13 bases not matched to a gene; V was cut back by 1 base and J by 7 bases. This CDR3 has 18 residues. The CDR3 here is CATSRGAGGRSGNSPLHF. CDR3 DNA: TGTGCCACCAGCAGAGGGGCAGGGGGGCGGTCGGGAAATTCACCCCTCCACTTT.